The entry that follows covers one TCR beta chain sequence. The antigen is unknown. The data are from a study of beta chain features in type 1 diabetes. The CDR3 totals 16 residues. CDR1 SGHTA and CDR2 FQGNSA come from the germline V gene. The junction had 7 bases not matched to a gene; V was cut back by 4 bases and J by 1 base. Sequenced material consisted of expressed TCRB transcripts (all of the isolated RNA was reverse transcribed). Mean read depth for naive, central memory and regulatory T cell samples was around 3.5 million reads. Using immunoSEQ multiplex PCR, the repertoire was profiled, and TCRdb retains in-frame clones only, with some absent. Of under 200,000 clones listed, 8% to 8.5% are singletons. The study's findings and limits: Shorter TCRB CDR3s, moderately but significantly so, marked every one of the four CD4+ subsets in Type 1 diabetes patients.

Via the markers CD45RO/CCR7/CD25/CD127/CD95/CD27, stem cell-like memory, regulatory, central memory and naive CD4+ cells were sorted. Purity exceeding 95% was reached by all sorted populations. The rearrangement joins TRBV7-2 to TRBJ2-3; TRBD2 aligns across 8 bases. The receptor was isolated from a woman between 18 and 29 years old with type 1 diabetes. The sequenced sample was central memory CD4+ T cells from blood. For the CDR3, the DNA is TGTGCCAGCAGCTCATACAGAGCGGGAGGCACAGATACGCAGTATTTT. Amino acids: CASSSYRAGGTDTQYF.